The source of this T cell receptor beta chain is a study of blood T cell repertoires in COVID-19. This clone came up once. There are 12 residues in the CDR3. CDR1 is MGHDK and CDR2 is SYGVNS in the germline V gene. V lost 4 bases to trimming and J lost 8 bases; unmatched junction nucleotides: 4. Measured with immunoSEQ multiplex PCR; TCRdb has only the in-frame clones, and not every one. The sample yields approximately 170,000 clones, approximately 84% seen once. The rearrangement uses TRBV25-1 and TRBJ1-1; 7 nucleotides match TRBD1. The material sequenced was peripheral blood. The clonotype originates from a man between 35 and 55 years old who had recovered from COVID-19. CDR3 sequence (DNA): TGTGCCAGCAGTGGCGGACAGGTGGAAGCTTTCTTT. Protein product: CASSGGQVEAFF.